This T cell receptor beta chain emerged from a study of cytomegalovirus exposure and HLA in healthy donors. PCR used 60 Vbeta primers and 13 Jbeta primers. Repertoires were generated with immunoSEQ multiplex PCR, while TCRdb's copy carries only in-frame clones and drops some. The data contain about 61,000 clones, 87% of them seen just once; the ten biggest clones take up roughly 1.4%. The CDR3 contains 16 residues. After removal of 3 bases from V and 3 bases from J, the junction contained 8 bases not matched to a gene. Germline V CDR1 and CDR2: MNHEY, SVGAGI. The table lists this clone with a count of one.

This chain joins TRBV6-5 and TRBJ2-5, with 9 bases identical to TRBD2. This sequence originates from a man younger than 30 in good health and CMV-seronegative. The material sequenced was PBMCs. This CDR3 is CASSYLSGGTKETQYF. In nucleotides, the CDR3 is TGTGCCAGCAGTTATTTGAGCGGGGGGACGAAAGAGACCCAGTACTTC.